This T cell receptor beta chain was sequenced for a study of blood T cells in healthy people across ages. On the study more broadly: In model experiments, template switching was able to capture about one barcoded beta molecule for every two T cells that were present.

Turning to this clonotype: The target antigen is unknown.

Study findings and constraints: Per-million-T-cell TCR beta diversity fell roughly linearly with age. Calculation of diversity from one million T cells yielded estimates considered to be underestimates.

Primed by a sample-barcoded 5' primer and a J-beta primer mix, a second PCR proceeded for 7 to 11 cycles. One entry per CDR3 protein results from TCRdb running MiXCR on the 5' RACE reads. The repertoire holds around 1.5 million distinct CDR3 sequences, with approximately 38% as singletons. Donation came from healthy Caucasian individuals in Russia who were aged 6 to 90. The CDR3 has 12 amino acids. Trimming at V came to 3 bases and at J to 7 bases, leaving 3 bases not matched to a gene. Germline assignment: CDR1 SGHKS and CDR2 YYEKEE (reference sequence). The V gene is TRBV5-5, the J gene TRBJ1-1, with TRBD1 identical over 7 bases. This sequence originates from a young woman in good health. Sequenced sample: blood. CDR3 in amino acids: CASSSQGDEAFF. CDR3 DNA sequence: TGTGCCAGCAGCTCCCAGGGGGATGAAGCTTTCTTT.